The clone carrying this TCR beta chain was seen a handful of times. Its target is not known. This specimen comes from a study of beta chain features in type 1 diabetes. Points from the study as a whole: Moderate but significant shortening of TCRB CDR3s was recorded in all four CD4+ subsets from Type 1 diabetes patients. Sampled from patients, naive, central memory and Treg TCRB repertoires appeared more similar than those sampled from healthy donors. Diminished insertions and augmented deletions at VDJ junctions characterized type 1 diabetes patients.

The isolated RNA, all of it, was reverse transcribed, so expressed TCRB transcripts were what got sequenced. Libraries were prepared by immunoSEQ multiplex PCR; TCRdb keeps only in-frame clonotypes and omits some of them. The sample includes under 800,000 clones, roughly 16% of them seen just once. This CDR3 has 18 residues. J lost 1 base, V lost 6 bases, and 15 bases had no gene match. Germline V gene data show CDR1 as MNHEY and CDR2 as SMNVEV (reference sequence). Sequenced sample: naive CD4+ T cells from blood. The receptor's source is a man between 18 and 35 years old in good health. The gene calls are TRBV27 and TRBJ2-5; 9 nucleotides match TRBD1. CDR3 coding DNA: TGTGCCAGCAGAAGACAGGGGGTTGTTCACGGGCCCCAAGAGACCCAGTACTTC. Protein sequence: CASRRQGVVHGPQETQYF.